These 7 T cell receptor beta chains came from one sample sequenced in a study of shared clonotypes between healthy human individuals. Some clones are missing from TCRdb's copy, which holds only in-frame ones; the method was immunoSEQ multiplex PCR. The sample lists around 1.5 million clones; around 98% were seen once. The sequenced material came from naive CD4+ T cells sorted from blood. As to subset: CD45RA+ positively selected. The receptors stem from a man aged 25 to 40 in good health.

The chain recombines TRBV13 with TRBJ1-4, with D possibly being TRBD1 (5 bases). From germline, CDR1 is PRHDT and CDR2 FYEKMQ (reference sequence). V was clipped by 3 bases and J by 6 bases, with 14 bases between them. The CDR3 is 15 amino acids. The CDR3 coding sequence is TGTGCCAGCAGCTTCTCGGGACTTCGGGATGAAAAACTGTTTTTT. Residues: CASSFSGLRDEKLFF.

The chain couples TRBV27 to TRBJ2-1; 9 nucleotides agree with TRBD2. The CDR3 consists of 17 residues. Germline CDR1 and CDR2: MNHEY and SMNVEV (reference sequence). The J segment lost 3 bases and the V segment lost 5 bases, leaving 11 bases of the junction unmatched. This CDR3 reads CASSTGRLAAYYNEQFF. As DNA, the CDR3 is TGTGCCAGCAGTACCGGACGACTAGCGGCCTACTACAATGAGCAGTTCTTC.

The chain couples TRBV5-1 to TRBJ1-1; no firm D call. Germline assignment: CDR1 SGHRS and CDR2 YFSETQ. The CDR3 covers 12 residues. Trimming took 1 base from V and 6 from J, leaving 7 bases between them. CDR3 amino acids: CASSLTNAEAFF. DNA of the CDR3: TGCGCCAGCAGCTTGACAAACGCTGAAGCTTTCTTT.

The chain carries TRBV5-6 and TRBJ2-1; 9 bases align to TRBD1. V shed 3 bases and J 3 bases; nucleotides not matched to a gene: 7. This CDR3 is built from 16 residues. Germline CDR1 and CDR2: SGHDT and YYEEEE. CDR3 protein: CASSSIPGQGYNEQFF. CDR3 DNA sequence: TGTGCCAGCAGCTCAATTCCGGGACAGGGCTACAATGAGCAGTTCTTC. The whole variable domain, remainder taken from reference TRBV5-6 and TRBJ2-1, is DAGVTQSPTHLIKTRGQQVTLRCSPKSGHDTVSWYQQALGQGPQFIFQYYEEEERQRGNFPDRFSGHQFPNYSSELNVNALLLGDSALYLCASSSIPGQGYNEQFFGPGTRLTVL.

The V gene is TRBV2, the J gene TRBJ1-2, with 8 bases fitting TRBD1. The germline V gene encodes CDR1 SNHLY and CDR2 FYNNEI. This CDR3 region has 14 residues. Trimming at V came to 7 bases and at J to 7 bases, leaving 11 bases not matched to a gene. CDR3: CASNIRQGIGGYTF. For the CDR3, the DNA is TGTGCCAGCAACATCCGACAGGGGATCGGTGGCTACACCTTC. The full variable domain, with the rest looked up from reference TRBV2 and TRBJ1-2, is EPEVTQTPSHQVTQMGQEVILRCVPISNHLYFYWYRQILGQKVEFLVSFYNNEISEKSEIFDDQFSVERPDGSNFTLKIRSTKLEDSAMYFCASNIRQGIGGYTFGSGTRLTVV.

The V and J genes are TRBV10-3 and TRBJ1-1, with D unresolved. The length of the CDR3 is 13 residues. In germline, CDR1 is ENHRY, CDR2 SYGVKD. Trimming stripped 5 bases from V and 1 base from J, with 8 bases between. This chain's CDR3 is CAISPVENTEAFF. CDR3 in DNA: TGTGCCATCAGTCCGGTAGAGAACACTGAAGCTTTCTTT.

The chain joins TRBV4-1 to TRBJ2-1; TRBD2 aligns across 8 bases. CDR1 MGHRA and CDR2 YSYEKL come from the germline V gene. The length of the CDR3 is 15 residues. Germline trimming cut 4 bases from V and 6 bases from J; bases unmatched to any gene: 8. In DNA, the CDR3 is TGCGCCAGCAGCCCCCTCGGGACTAGAGGCAATGAGCAGTTCTTC. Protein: CASSPLGTRGNEQFF.